Below are 21 T cell receptor beta chains sequenced from a single sample in a study of neurological immune-mediated disorders. Each CDR3 protein gets one entry after TCRdb re-called the 5' RACE reads with MiXCR. This repertoire shows 35,000 to 50,000 distinct CDR3 sequences, roughly 2.5% found once; its top ten account for 2% to 2.5%. Sequenced input: PBMCs. These TCRs come from a man in his forties or fifties with multiple sclerosis.

This clonotype was observed many times. The genes are TRBV6-6 and TRBJ1-2, with TRBD1 as a possible D gene (5 bases). The CDR3 covers 12 residues. V lost 6 bases and J 3 bases, leaving 8 bases between the germline ends. In germline, CDR1 is MNHNY, CDR2 SVGAGI (reference sequence). DNA of the CDR3: TGTGCCAGCAGCCAGGGAGACTATGGCTACACCTTC. Protein sequence: CASSQGDYGYTF.

This clonotype is deemed medium-sized. The chain employs TRBV20-1 and TRBJ2-5, with D possibly being TRBD2 (6 bases). Trimming took off 3 bases at V and 9 bases at J, with 17 bases between the two ends. This CDR3 region has 13 residues. Germline CDR1 and CDR2: DFQATT and SNEGSKA (reference sequence). CDR3: CSARDRRGLSQYF. CDR3 sequence (DNA): TGCAGTGCTAGGGATAGGAGGGGATTGTCCCAGTACTTC.

Many counts were recorded for this clonotype. Here the CDR3 DNA reads TGTGCCAGCAGCTCCGACAGGGCTCAGCCCCAGCATTTT. Amino acid sequence: CASSSDRAQPQHF. The V and J genes are TRBV7-6 and TRBJ1-5; TRBD1 agrees at 7 bases. In germline, CDR1 is SGHVS, CDR2 FNYEAQ. This CDR3 comprises 13 residues. Unmatched junction bases numbered 3, after V lost 4 bases and J lost 6 bases. Full variable domain (rest looked up from reference TRBV7-6 and TRBJ1-5): GAGVSQSPRYKVTKRGQDVALRCDPISGHVSLYWYRQALGQGPEFLTYFNYEAQQDKSGLPNDRFSAERPEGSISTLTIQRTEQRDSAMYRCASSSDRAQPQHFGDGTRLSIL.

This clonotype was detected many times. The chain couples TRBV28 to TRBJ2-7; 9 bases are a match to TRBD1. The CDR3 consists of 15 residues. J lost 3 bases, V lost 3 bases, and 6 bases had no gene match. CDR1 and CDR2 (germline): MDHEN, SYDVKM. CDR3 in amino acids: CASSFRTGVFYEQYF. The CDR3 coding sequence is TGTGCCAGCAGTTTTAGGACAGGGGTATTCTACGAGCAGTACTTC.

A few counts support this clonotype. The chain carries TRBV5-1 and TRBJ2-7; 8 nucleotides line up with TRBD1. Germline V CDR1 and CDR2: SGHRS, YFSETQ. V shed 5 bases, J shed 2 bases, and the junction held 9 bases outside the gene matches. The CDR3 has 15 amino acids. CDR3 loop: CASRYGTGFTYEQYF. The CDR3 nucleotides read TGCGCCAGCAGATACGGGACAGGTTTCACCTACGAGCAGTACTTC.

This clonotype has a count of ten or more. V usage is TRBV2 and J usage is TRBJ2-7, with D tentatively TRBD1 (6 bases). The CDR3 loop spans 12 amino acids. Trimming took 6 bases from V and 5 from J, leaving 11 bases between them. The V gene's germline CDR1 is SNHLY and CDR2 FYNNEI. CDR3 in amino acids: CASRATGNEQYF. CDR3 bases: TGTGCCAGCAGGGCCACAGGGAACGAGCAGTACTTC.

This clonotype was seen many times. The CDR3 region has the DNA TGCAGTGCTAGAGTCCCTCACGGGACGATGAACACTGAAGCTTTCTTT. It translates to CSARVPHGTMNTEAFF. The chain is built from TRBV20-1 and TRBJ1-1; tentatively, D is TRBD1 (5 bases). The CDR3 runs 16 residues. Trimming took 1 base from V and 0 from J, leaving 15 bases between them. Germline V gives CDR1 DFQATT, CDR2 SNEGSKA (reference sequence).

Worth noting for this clonotype: Relative to the germline gene, one junction end is altered; a read error may explain this. The chain has TRBV12-3 or TRBV12-4 and TRBJ1-5; no clear D gene. The CDR3 is 13 amino acids. CDR3 loop: CASSREPTFPQNF. DNA of the CDR3: TGTGCCAGCAGTCGAGAACCTACGTTCCCCCAGAATTTT.

This clonotype showed up many times. This sequence joins TRBV20-1 and TRBJ2-7; weak D call: TRBD1 (5 bases). Germline CDR1 DFQATT, CDR2 SNEGSKA (reference sequence). Trimming took 4 bases from V and 2 from J, leaving 12 bases between them. The CDR3 has 13 amino acids. This CDR3 reads CSAKATGTYEQYF. The CDR3 DNA is TGCAGTGCTAAAGCCACAGGAACCTACGAGCAGTACTTC.

This clonotype was detected ten times or more. No DNA is shown, since the ends of the CDR3 on it are uncertain; the CDR3 is the one TCRdb lists. The genes are TRBV29-1 and TRBJ1-1. The CDR3 comprises 15 residues, both ends counted. CDR1 is SQVTM, CDR2 ANQGSEA, per germline. CDR3 in amino acids: CSVPPTSTSGTEAFF.

In its sample, this clonotype was seen a few times. V gene TRBV6-1 combines with J gene TRBJ1-2; D gene unclear. In germline, CDR1 is MNHNS, CDR2 SASEGT. Trimming left V 3 bases short and J 5 bases short, with 10 bases between. The CDR3 contains 13 residues. The CDR3 sequence is CASSDGNLYGYTF. CDR3 nucleotide sequence: TGTGCCAGCAGTGACGGAAATCTTTATGGCTACACCTTC.

This clonotype came up many times. For the CDR3, the DNA is TGCGCCAGCAGCCTGGGACAGTACAACACAGATACGCAGTATTTT. Protein: CASSLGQYNTDTQYF. V usage is TRBV5-1 and J usage is TRBJ2-3; 7 bases match TRBD1. Germline V gives CDR1 SGHRS, CDR2 YFSETQ. CDR3 length: 15 amino acids. V was pared by 4 bases and J by 2 bases, with 7 bases of the junction left unmatched.

With respect to this clonotype: The CDR3 ends on some other residue instead of the conserved phenylalanine or tryptophan, so this is likely a read error. The genes are TRBV5-1 and TRBJ2-7; D might be TRBD1 (6 bases). This CDR3 spans 14 amino acids. V lost 6 bases and J lost 5, with 18 bases in between. From germline, CDR1 is SGHRS and CDR2 YFSETQ. CDR3 DNA: TGCGCCAGCAACCAACTTGACAGGTCCGACGAGCAGTACAAC. It encodes CASNQLDRSDEQYN.

This clonotype was detected many times. The chain employs TRBV29-1 and TRBJ1-2, with D possibly matching TRBD1 (6 bases). The germline V gene encodes CDR1 SQVTM and CDR2 ANQGSEA. V was shortened by 1 base and J by 7 bases, with 13 bases between the two germline ends. This CDR3 comprises 13 residues. In DNA form, the CDR3 reads TGCAGCGTTGAAGGCGGCAGGGGCTCTGGCTACACCTTC. Amino acids: CSVEGGRGSGYTF.

The table lists this clonotype with many counts. The chain uses TRBV12-3 or TRBV12-4 and TRBJ2-3, with TRBD1 matching 8 bases. The CDR3 consists of 18 residues. The V gene end was trimmed by 7 bases and the J gene end by 0 bases; junction bases not matched to a gene: 15. The CDR3 bases are TGTGCCAGCACCCACCCTGGTCGTGCAGGGGGCAGCACAGATACGCAGTATTTT. Translated: CASTHPGRAGGSTDTQYF.

This clonotype has ten or more counts. The chain joins TRBV20-1 to TRBJ1-5, with D possibly matching TRBD1 (5 bases). This CDR3 has 13 residues. V was trimmed by 0 bases and J by 2 bases, leaving 5 bases between them. The germline CDR1 and CDR2 sequences are DFQATT and SNEGSKA (reference sequence). CDR3 in amino acids: CSAREGGNQPQHF. The CDR3 nucleotides read TGCAGTGCTAGAGAAGGGGGCAATCAGCCCCAGCATTTT.

This clonotype has a handful of counts. A much larger clone differs by one base, so this may be a read error. This chain uses TRBV7-9 with TRBJ1-2; 8 bases line up with TRBD1. Germline loops: CDR1 SEHNR, CDR2 FQNEAQ (reference sequence). V was pared by 5 bases and J by 8 bases, with 4 bases of the junction left unmatched. This CDR3 contains 12 residues. This CDR3 is CASSRGTGGYTF. In DNA form, the CDR3 reads TGTGCCAGCAGCCGGGGGACAGGCGGCTACACCTTC.

Ten or more counts support this clonotype. This rearrangement joins TRBV15 to TRBJ1-1, with D uncertain. The CDR3 consists of 14 residues. Trimming removed 0 bases at V and 0 bases at J, with 5 bases between. CDR1 and CDR2 from the germline V gene are LNHNV and YYDKDF (reference sequence). In nucleotides, the CDR3 is TGTGCCACCAGCAGAGATCGTCTGAACACTGAAGCTTTCTTT. Amino acid sequence: CATSRDRLNTEAFF.

This clonotype was counted many times. This chain connects TRBV20-1 to TRBJ1-2; no firm D call. The CDR3 consists of 12 residues. In germline, CDR1 is DFQATT, CDR2 SNEGSKA (reference sequence). The CDR3 DNA follows: TGCAGGTTGGGCCGGGCGAGGTATGGCTACACCTTC. Its translation is CRLGRARYGYTF.

This clonotype was observed many times. The CDR3 region has the DNA TGTGCCAGCAGCTTAACCGGACAGGGGGCGCGCGCTGAAGCTTTCTTT. Amino acid sequence: CASSLTGQGARAEAFF. This chain links TRBV7-9 with TRBJ1-1, with 11 bases identical to TRBD1. The CDR3 contains 16 residues. Germline CDR1 reads SEHNR; CDR2 reads FQNEAQ (reference sequence). The ends lost 2 bases at V and 6 bases at J; junction bases unmatched: 8.

This clonotype was counted many times. The V gene is TRBV20-1, the J gene TRBJ2-7, with D unclear. This CDR3 has 13 amino acids. Germline V gene data show CDR1 as DFQATT and CDR2 as SNEGSKA (reference sequence). Trimming removed 3 bases from V and 2 bases from J, with 11 bases in between. The CDR3 spells CSASLPGAYEQYF. The CDR3 DNA reads as TGCAGTGCTAGTCTGCCAGGCGCCTACGAGCAGTACTTC.